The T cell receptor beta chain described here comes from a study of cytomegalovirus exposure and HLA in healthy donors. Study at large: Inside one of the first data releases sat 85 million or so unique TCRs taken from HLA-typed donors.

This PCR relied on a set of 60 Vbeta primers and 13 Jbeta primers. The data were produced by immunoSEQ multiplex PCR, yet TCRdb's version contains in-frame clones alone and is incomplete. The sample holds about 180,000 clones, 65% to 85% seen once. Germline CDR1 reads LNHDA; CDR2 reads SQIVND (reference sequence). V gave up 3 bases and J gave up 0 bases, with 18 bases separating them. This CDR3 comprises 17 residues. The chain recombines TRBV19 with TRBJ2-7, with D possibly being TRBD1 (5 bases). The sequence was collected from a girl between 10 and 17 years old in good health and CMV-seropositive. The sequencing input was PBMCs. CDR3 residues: CASSMRRAKGFSYEQYF. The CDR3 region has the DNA TGTGCCAGTAGTATGCGCAGGGCTAAGGGGTTCTCCTACGAGCAGTACTTC.